This T cell receptor beta chain was identified during a study of Ad26.COV2.S vaccination and SARS-CoV-2 variants. Study results and limitations: Individuals receiving vaccine had higher spike-specific TCR breadth than placebo recipients did. CD8+ and CD4+ T cells specific for spike reportedly responded with substantial breadth after vaccination.

Method: immunoSEQ multiplex PCR; TCRdb's copy keeps in-frame clones and lacks some. The data show more than 150,000 clones, roughly 85% seen once. The CDR3 has 15 residues. Germline CDR1 and CDR2: SGHTA and FQGNSA. Trimming took 4 bases from V and 3 from J; bases not matched to a gene: 4. A remark on this clone: As yet, its antigen is unknown.

This receptor was identified in a human donor who had recovered from COVID-19. The chain combines TRBV7-2 with TRBJ2-5; 11 nucleotides align to TRBD2. The sequenced sample was peripheral blood, obtained after recovery from COVID-19. The CDR3 sequence is CASSSSGGSEETQYF. CDR3 bases: TGTGCCAGCAGCTCTAGCGGGGGGTCGGAAGAGACCCAGTACTTC.